A selection of T cell receptor beta chains follows, all from one sample in a study of regulatory T cells in long-lasting Graves disease. One entry per CDR3 protein results from TCRdb running MiXCR on the multiplex PCR reads. This sample has over 250,000 distinct CDR3 sequences, with more than 20% found just once. The specimen comprised peripheral blood mononuclear cells (PBMCs), sampled when the disease was refractory, from a patient treated with antithyroid drugs. The receptors originated from a female donor with Graves disease. Each CDR3 is given with its conserved first and last residue. Fields, in order: CDR3 DNA, CDR3 protein, V gene, J gene, D gene, clone size. A D gene is named only where the DNA matches it firmly. Size is omitted from some rows. Given values are once, few, many or a class for expanded clones.

DNA: TGTGCCAGTAGTACTCGGACTGGAAACACCATATATTTT
CDR3: CASSTRTGNTIYF
V: TRBV19
J: TRBJ1-3
D: -
size: once

DNA: TGCGCCAGCAGCCGGGACGGCGAACAAGAGACCCAGTACTTC
CDR3: CASSRDGEQETQYF
V: TRBV5-1
J: TRBJ2-5
D: -
size: -

DNA: TGTGCCAGCAGCCTGGCCCTAGCGGGAGGAAACATTCAGTACTTC
CDR3: CASSLALAGGNIQYF
V: TRBV7-2
J: TRBJ2-4
D: TRBD2
size: -

DNA: TGTGCCAGCGGCTTGACTAGCGCATACAATGAGCAGTTCTTC
CDR3: CASGLTSAYNEQFF
V: TRBV7-9
J: TRBJ2-1
D: TRBD2
size: -

DNA: TGCAGTGCTAGAGACCAGGGGGCGCACAGCGAGCAGTACTTC
CDR3: CSARDQGAHSEQYF
V: TRBV20-1
J: TRBJ2-7
D: TRBD1
size: many

DNA: TGTGCCAGCGTAGCGGGAGGGAACACCGGGGAGCTGTTTTTT
CDR3: CASVAGGNTGELFF
V: TRBV6-1
J: TRBJ2-2
D: TRBD2
size: few

DNA: TGTGCCACCAGCACCGCCCAGCTCAACTATGGCTACACCTTC
CDR3: CATSTAQLNYGYTF
V: TRBV15
J: TRBJ1-2
D: -
size: many

DNA: TGTGCCAGCAGCTTGCATTTAAATACAGGGATGAACACTGAAGCTTTCTTT
CDR3: CASSLHLNTGMNTEAFF
V: TRBV5-5
J: TRBJ1-1
D: -
size: -

DNA: TGTGCCAGCATAAGTCTAGCGGGATATTGGGAGACCGGGGAGCTGTTTTTT
CDR3: CASISLAGYWETGELFF
V: TRBV5-8
J: TRBJ2-2
D: TRBD2
size: few

DNA: TGTGCCAGCAGCTTAGGGGTAGTCCAAGAGACCCAGTACTTC
CDR3: CASSLGVVQETQYF
V: TRBV7-2
J: TRBJ2-5
D: -
size: many

DNA: TGTGCCAGCAGCTTTTCACTAGCGGGAGGGTACGAGCAGTACTTC
CDR3: CASSFSLAGGYEQYF
V: TRBV13
J: TRBJ2-7
D: TRBD2
size: -

DNA: TGCGGTGGGACGGGAGGGATCGAGCAGTACTTC
CDR3: CGGTGGIEQYF
V: TRBV20-1
J: TRBJ2-7
D: TRBD2
size: few

DNA: TGTGCCAGCAGTTCATCCGAGGGCGAGCAGTACTTC
CDR3: CASSSSEGEQYF
V: TRBV27
J: TRBJ2-7
D: -
size: -

DNA: TGTGCCTGGAGTGAGGGACAGATTTATGGCTACACCTTC
CDR3: CAWSEGQIYGYTF
V: TRBV30
J: TRBJ1-2
D: TRBD1
size: few

DNA: TGTGCCTGGAGTGTCACCAGGGTGAACACTGAAGCTTTCTTT
CDR3: CAWSVTRVNTEAFF
V: TRBV30
J: TRBJ1-1
D: -
size: -

DNA: TGTGCCAGCAGTGGAGGCCGGACTGGCTACGAGCAGTACTTC
CDR3: CASSGGRTGYEQYF
V: TRBV6-1
J: TRBJ2-7
D: -
size: many

DNA: TGTGCCAGCAGCCATGGACAGACTGAAGCTTTCTTT
CDR3: CASSHGQTEAFF
V: TRBV7-9
J: TRBJ1-1
D: -
size: many

DNA: TGTGCCAGCACGGGAGGTTACACCATATATTTT
CDR3: CASTGGYTIYF
V: TRBV2
J: TRBJ1-3
D: -
size: -

DNA: TGTGCCAGCAGTTTGATGGGCTTTTATAGCAATCAGCCCCAGCATTTT
CDR3: CASSLMGFYSNQPQHF
V: TRBV28
J: TRBJ1-5
D: -
size: -

DNA: TGCGCCAGCAGCCAAGCTGCAGGGTGGATGGAGTACTTC
CDR3: CASSQAAGWMEYF
V: TRBV4-1
J: TRBJ2-7
D: -
size: -

DNA: TGTGCCAGCGGGACTAGCGGTGACGAGCAGTACTTC
CDR3: CASGTSGDEQYF
V: TRBV19
J: TRBJ2-7
D: TRBD2
size: few

DNA: TGCAGTGCTAGGGGGACTAGCAGCTACGAGCAGTACTTC
CDR3: CSARGTSSYEQYF
V: TRBV20-1
J: TRBJ2-7
D: TRBD2
size: -

DNA: TGCGCCAGCACCCCCGGGGCTCACTATGGCTACACCTTC
CDR3: CASTPGAHYGYTF
V: TRBV5-1
J: TRBJ1-2
D: -
size: many

DNA: TGCAGCTGGAGCAGGGTAGAAGGGGAAATGAACACTGAAGCTTTCTTT
CDR3: CSWSRVEGEMNTEAFF
V: TRBV29-1
J: TRBJ1-1
D: -
size: -

DNA: TGTGCCAGCTCTCGTTTTGGCTACACCTTC
CDR3: CASSRFGYTF
V: TRBV6-1
J: TRBJ1-2
D: -
size: many

DNA: TGCAGCGTTGAGAGCGGGGCGCTCCAAGAGACCCAGTACTTC
CDR3: CSVESGALQETQYF
V: TRBV29-1
J: TRBJ2-5
D: TRBD2
size: few

DNA: TGCGCCAGCACCCCCGGAGCAGGGGTCACCGGGGAGCTGTTTTTT
CDR3: CASTPGAGVTGELFF
V: TRBV5-1
J: TRBJ2-2
D: -
size: few

DNA: TGTGCCAGCAGTTTCCCGGGACTAGGTACAGATACGCAGTATTTT
CDR3: CASSFPGLGTDTQYF
V: TRBV6-9
J: TRBJ2-3
D: TRBD2
size: -

DNA: TGTGCCAGCAAGGAGGGGGGACCCGGGACTCGTAATGAAAAACTGTTTTTT
CDR3: CASKEGGPGTRNEKLFF
V: TRBV6-1
J: TRBJ1-4
D: -
size: many

DNA: TGTGCCAGCAGCCCCCGCAGGGGCTCGAATTATGGCTACACCTTC
CDR3: CASSPRRGSNYGYTF
V: TRBV7-2
J: TRBJ1-2
D: -
size: few

DNA: TGCAGTGCTAGAGGGCTCTCGGGGACCCAGTACTTC
CDR3: CSARGLSGTQYF
V: TRBV20-1
J: TRBJ2-5
D: -
size: -

DNA: TGTGCCAGCTCTGGTTATTGGTATGGCTACACCTTC
CDR3: CASSGYWYGYTF
V: TRBV28
J: TRBJ1-2
D: -
size: many

DNA: TGCGCCAGCAGCTCTGACGGGGTAGACTACGAGCAGTACTTC
CDR3: CASSSDGVDYEQYF
V: TRBV5-1
J: TRBJ2-7
D: -
size: -

DNA: TGTGCCAGCAGCCGGACCCCACTAGCGGGAGTTGGGGAGACCCAGTACTTC
CDR3: CASSRTPLAGVGETQYF
V: TRBV5-4
J: TRBJ2-5
D: TRBD2
size: -

DNA: TGTGCCAGCAGTTTGCGGGGGTTTAATTCACCCCTCCACTTT
CDR3: CASSLRGFNSPLHF
V: TRBV27
J: TRBJ1-6
D: -
size: -

DNA: TGCAGTGCTAGTGGGGGCCGACTAGAAGAGTACGAGCAGTACTTC
CDR3: CSASGGRLEEYEQYF
V: TRBV20-1
J: TRBJ2-7
D: -
size: -

DNA: TGTGCCAGCAGCGAAGTAGCGGGAGGTGTGCAAGAGACCCAGTACTTC
CDR3: CASSEVAGGVQETQYF
V: TRBV25-1
J: TRBJ2-5
D: TRBD2
size: few

DNA: TGTGCCAGCAGCCACAGGGGGAACACTGAAGCTTTCTTT
CDR3: CASSHRGNTEAFF
V: TRBV3-1
J: TRBJ1-1
D: -
size: few

DNA: TGCAGTGCTAGTGACAGGGGGTGGTCCGGGGAGCTGTTTTTT
CDR3: CSASDRGWSGELFF
V: TRBV20-1
J: TRBJ2-2
D: TRBD1
size: few

DNA: TGTGCCACCAGCAGAGATGGGACAGGGTCGGAGACCCAGTACTTC
CDR3: CATSRDGTGSETQYF
V: TRBV15
J: TRBJ2-5
D: TRBD1
size: many

DNA: TGTGCCAGCAGTTTAGATACGCGGAGCAATCAGCCCCAGCATTTT
CDR3: CASSLDTRSNQPQHF
V: TRBV7-2
J: TRBJ1-5
D: -
size: -

DNA: TGTGCCAGCAGTTTTAGCAGCACAGATACGCAGTATTTT
CDR3: CASSFSSTDTQYF
V: TRBV12-3/TRBV12-4
J: TRBJ2-3
D: -
size: -

DNA: TGTGCCAGCAGATCAGCCCTGACAGGGACTCGCGAGCAGTACTTC
CDR3: CASRSALTGTREQYF
V: TRBV12-3/TRBV12-4
J: TRBJ2-7
D: -
size: -

DNA: TGTGCCAGCAGCTTAGCGGTCCCTAGCGGGACACAAGTTAGCTACGAGCAGTACTTC
CDR3: CASSLAVPSGTQVSYEQYF
V: TRBV7-8
J: TRBJ2-7
D: TRBD2
size: -

DNA: TGCAGTGCTGAAAGGGACGACTACGAGCAGTACTTC
CDR3: CSAERDDYEQYF
V: TRBV20-1
J: TRBJ2-7
D: -
size: -

DNA: TGTGCCAGCAGCCGAGGACAGGGGGAAAATGGCTACACCTTC
CDR3: CASSRGQGENGYTF
V: TRBV3-1
J: TRBJ1-2
D: TRBD1
size: many

DNA: TGCAGTGCTAGAGATGCGCTAGCGCCTTCCTATCAAGAGACCCAGTACTTC
CDR3: CSARDALAPSYQETQYF
V: TRBV20-1
J: TRBJ2-5
D: -
size: many

DNA: TGTGCCAGCAGCGAAGAGTGGCAGGGAGATTGGACAGATACGCAGTATTTT
CDR3: CASSEEWQGDWTDTQYF
V: TRBV2
J: TRBJ2-3
D: -
size: few

DNA: TGCGCCAGCAGCCAAGATATGAACTCTTTTCTGAATGAGCAGTTCTTC
CDR3: CASSQDMNSFLNEQFF
V: TRBV4-1
J: TRBJ2-1
D: -
size: -

DNA: TGTGCCAGCAGCTTGGGGGTAGGGAGGGAGACCCAGTACTTC
CDR3: CASSLGVGRETQYF
V: TRBV5-4
J: TRBJ2-5
D: -
size: few

DNA: TGTGCCAGCAGTTACGGGAGGGCAGAAAACGAGCAGTACTTC
CDR3: CASSYGRAENEQYF
V: TRBV7-9
J: TRBJ2-7
D: TRBD2
size: many

DNA: TGCGCCAGCAGCCAAGATCCTACGGGAATCTATGGCTACACCTTC
CDR3: CASSQDPTGIYGYTF
V: TRBV4-1
J: TRBJ1-2
D: -
size: -

DNA: TGTGCCAGCAGTTCGGAATACAGGGCGAACACCGGGGAGCTGTTTTTT
CDR3: CASSSEYRANTGELFF
V: TRBV28
J: TRBJ2-2
D: -
size: few

DNA: TGTGCCAGCTTACGGCGCTCGGGTGAGCAGTTCTTC
CDR3: CASLRRSGEQFF
V: TRBV6-1
J: TRBJ2-1
D: -
size: -

DNA: TGCGCCAGCAGCCGAGACAGGGGAGCTAATGAAAAACTGTTTTTT
CDR3: CASSRDRGANEKLFF
V: TRBV4-3
J: TRBJ1-4
D: TRBD1
size: -

DNA: TGCAGTGCTCATGGGGGTGGGGACATCAATCAGCCCCAGCATTTT
CDR3: CSAHGGGDINQPQHF
V: TRBV20-1
J: TRBJ1-5
D: -
size: -

DNA: TGTGCCACCAGCAGACAGGGGACGAACACTGAAGCTTTCTTT
CDR3: CATSRQGTNTEAFF
V: TRBV15
J: TRBJ1-1
D: -
size: many

DNA: TGTGCCAGCACCCTCACAGGGGCCATCCTAGAGCAGTACTTC
CDR3: CASTLTGAILEQYF
V: TRBV5-6
J: TRBJ2-7
D: TRBD1
size: many

DNA: TGCAGCGTTGTATCTAGCGGGATGTTTGGCGAGCAGTACTTC
CDR3: CSVVSSGMFGEQYF
V: TRBV29-1
J: TRBJ2-7
D: TRBD2
size: few